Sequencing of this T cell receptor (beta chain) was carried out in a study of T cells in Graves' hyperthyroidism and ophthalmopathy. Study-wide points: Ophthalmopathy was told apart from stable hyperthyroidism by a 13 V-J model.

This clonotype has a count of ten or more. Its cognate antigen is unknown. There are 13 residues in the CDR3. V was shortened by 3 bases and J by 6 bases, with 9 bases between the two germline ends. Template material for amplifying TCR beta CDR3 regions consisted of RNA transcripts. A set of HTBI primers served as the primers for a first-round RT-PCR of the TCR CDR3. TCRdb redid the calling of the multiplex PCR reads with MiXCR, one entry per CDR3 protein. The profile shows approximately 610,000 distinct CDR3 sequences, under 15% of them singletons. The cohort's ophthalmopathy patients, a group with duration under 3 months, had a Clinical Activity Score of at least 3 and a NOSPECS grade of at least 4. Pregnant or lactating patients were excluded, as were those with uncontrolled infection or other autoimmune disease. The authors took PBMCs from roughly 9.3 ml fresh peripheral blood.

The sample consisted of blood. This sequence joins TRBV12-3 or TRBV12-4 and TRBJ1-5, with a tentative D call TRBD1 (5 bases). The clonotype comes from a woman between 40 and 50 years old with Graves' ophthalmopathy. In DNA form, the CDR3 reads TGTGCCAGCAGTTTTGAGAGGGGTCAGCCCCAGCATTTT. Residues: CASSFERGQPQHF.